This T cell receptor beta chain was found in a study of spatial heterogeneity in lung cancer. Study observations and caveats: Blood carried ubiquitous expanded tumor TCRs more at resection than follow-up.

TCRdb re-analysed the 5' RACE reads in MiXCR, keeping a single row per CDR3 protein. Of roughly 120,000 distinct CDR3 sequences in the sample, more than 10% were seen once. This clonotype showed up just a few times. The target antigen is unknown. Time point meaning: blood at routine non-recurrence follow-up after resection. Without sorting, whole RNA was sequenced from tumor, nontumor lung or frozen PBMC. Per germline, CDR1 SGHRS and CDR2 YFSETQ. This CDR3 region has 14 residues. Trimming removed 6 bases from V and 2 bases from J; junction bases left unmatched: 5. The sample was PBMCs, taken at follow-up. The receptor was derived from a male donor with early-stage non-small cell lung cancer. The chain has TRBV5-1 and TRBJ2-1; 7 bases are a match to TRBD2. The CDR3 DNA reads as TGCGCCAGCACAAATGGGGGGGCCTACAATGAGCAGTTCTTC. This codes for CASTNGGAYNEQFF.